This TCR beta chain comes out of a study of vaccination and CD4 T cells after COVID-19. The study sequenced cultured CD4+ T cell DNA using the Oncomine TCR Beta short-read assay. Via MiXCR, TCRdb re-called the PCR reads, giving one row per CDR3 protein. The sample has around 16,000 distinct CDR3 sequences, roughly half seen once. V was pared by 3 bases and J by 3 bases, with 1 base of the junction left unmatched. Germline CDR1 reads SGHTA; CDR2 reads FQGTGA. CDR3 length equals 13 residues. Noted time point: late sampling 161 to 241 days after vaccination in a few convalescent patients. Treatment reported: approximately 10-day PBMC culture with coronavirus spike peptide pools or control peptides (ViraFEST assay). About this clonotype itself: Antigen: not known.

V usage is TRBV7-3 and J usage is TRBJ2-5; 7 bases line up with TRBD1. Sample: CD4+ T cells from blood, cultured in vitro, taken about 7 months after SARS-CoV-2 vaccination. This TCR was recovered from a human donor who had recovered from COVID-19. As DNA, the CDR3 is TGTGCCAGCAGCTTTGACAGGGAAGAGACCCAGTACTTC. This sequence encodes CASSFDREETQYF.